The clone carrying this T cell receptor (beta chain) appeared many times. Its antigen remains unidentified. The junction departs from the called germline gene at one end, perhaps through a read error. This record comes from a study of Graves' ophthalmopathy and Graves' hyperthyroidism. Study-level results: With roughly 65% sensitivity and over 72% specificity, the model predicted ophthalmopathy progression.

The CDR3 spans 14 residues. Germline CDR1 LNHDA, CDR2 SQIVND (reference sequence). The authors amplified TCR beta CDR3 regions, and they did so from RNA transcripts for repertoire sequencing. RT-PCR was first run with HTBI primers, then multiplex PCR in a second round. One entry per CDR3 protein, called by TCRdb with MiXCR from the multiplex PCR reads. The profile covers around 1.1 million distinct CDR3 sequences, with 35% to 40% appearing a single time and around 10% taken by the ten largest. J is TRBJ1-1 and V is TRBV19; D is possibly TRBD1 (5 bases). Source material: peripheral blood or thyroid tissue (not recorded which). The receptor's source is an adult man with Graves' hyperthyroidism. CDR3 nucleotide sequence: TGTGCCAGTACTATACGGGGGACCAATACTGAAGCTTTCTTT. Residues: CASTIRGTNTEAFF.